Below, 32 T cell receptor beta chains from the same sample are listed, as sequenced in a study of T cell responses to AZD1222 COVID-19 vaccine (dated by TCRdb to about 2021). What the time point label conveys for this sample: about 28 days (+/-7) after the second vaccine dose. The library was built by means of the immunoSEQ multiplex PCR assay. The table was pulled from immuneACCESS by TCRdb, which kept in-frame rearrangements only. Such tables lose some clones; where checked, under half of the loss comes from unresolved V genes, and the rest has no known cause. The sample data list 80,000 to 90,000 clones, and approximately 91% of these were observed just once. The ten largest clonotypes hold around 5% of the sample. The sample was peripheral blood, taken 28 days after the second AZD1222 dose. All receptors come from an adult who received the AZD1222 COVID-19 vaccine.

In DNA, the CDR3 is TGTGCCAGCAGCCAAGATTTTTCCTCCAGATGGGGCTACACCTTC. It specifies CASSQDFSSRWGYTF. The chain has TRBV3-1 (or the pseudogene TRBV3-2) and TRBJ1-2; D is unresolved. CDR3 length: 15 amino acids. Between the trimmed V and J ends, which lost 0 bases and 8 bases, there was a span of 16 bases. Germline-derived CDR1 and CDR2 are LGHDT and YNNKEL (reference sequence).

Turning to this clone: Other DNA sequences in the same sample also yield this CDR3. The chain combines TRBV5-1 with TRBJ2-3; 12 bases agree with TRBD2. CDR3 length equals 16 residues. CDR1 is SGHRS, CDR2 YFSETQ, per germline. J was trimmed by 1 base and V by 3 bases; bases with no gene match: 3. The CDR3 loop is CASSSRLAGGTDTQYF. The CDR3 DNA is TGCGCCAGCAGCTCCAGACTAGCGGGGGGCACAGATACGCAGTATTTT.

The chain combines TRBV19 with TRBJ2-3, with D possibly matching TRBD1 (5 bases). There are 14 residues in the CDR3. Trimming stripped 3 bases from V and 1 base from J, with 8 bases between. Germline lookup yields CDR1 LNHDA and CDR2 SQIVND (reference sequence). The CDR3 protein is CASSMQGGTDTQYF. The CDR3 DNA is TGTGCCAGTAGTATGCAGGGTGGCACAGATACGCAGTATTTT.

This chain joins TRBV9 and TRBJ2-1, with 10 bases lining up with TRBD1. Germline loops: CDR1 SGDLS, CDR2 YYNGEE. V shed 0 bases and J 3 bases; nucleotides not matched to a gene: 12. This CDR3 region has 19 residues. The CDR3 loop is CASSVGAGQGLLDYNEQFF. The CDR3, as DNA: TGTGCCAGCAGCGTAGGGGCGGGACAGGGGTTATTGGACTACAATGAGCAGTTCTTC. Complete variable domain (other parts from reference TRBV9 and TRBJ2-1): DSGVTQTPKHLITATGQRVTLRCSPRSGDLSVYWYQQSLDQGLQFLIQYYNGEERAKGNILERFSAQQFPDLHSELNLSSLELGDSALYFCASSVGAGQGLLDYNEQFFGPGTRLTVL.

The chain recombines TRBV5-1 with TRBJ2-2; TRBD2 matches 10 bases. After removal of 1 base from V and 6 bases from J, the junction contained 3 bases not matched to a gene. Germline loops: CDR1 SGHRS, CDR2 YFSETQ. The CDR3 totals 15 residues. The CDR3 is CASSLSLAGAGELFF. For the CDR3, the DNA is TGCGCCAGCAGCTTGAGCCTAGCGGGGGCCGGGGAGCTGTTTTTT.

The genes are TRBV3-1 (or the pseudogene TRBV3-2) and TRBJ2-3; 9 bases fit TRBD1. The germline gives CDR1 LGHDT, CDR2 YNNKEL (reference sequence). With V trimmed by 4 bases and J by 1 base, 0 bases remained unmatched. There are 14 residues in the CDR3. The CDR3 DNA reads TGTGCCAGCAGCCGGACAGGGGGCACAGATACGCAGTATTTT. It codes for CASSRTGGTDTQYF.

This chain joins TRBV3-1 (or the pseudogene TRBV3-2) and TRBJ2-5, with D hard to call. Germline-derived CDR1 and CDR2 are LGHDT and YNNKEL (reference sequence). Trimming left V 5 bases short and J 1 base short, with 17 bases between. The CDR3 loop spans 16 amino acids. The CDR3 loop reads CASSTLYTAIQETQYF. Here the CDR3 DNA reads TGTGCCAGCAGCACCCTCTACACAGCAATCCAAGAGACCCAGTACTTC.

The chain couples TRBV6-1 to TRBJ1-3; 8 bases map to TRBD1. The junction had 5 bases not matched to a gene; V was cut back by 2 bases and J by 8 bases. Germline V gives CDR1 MNHNS, CDR2 SASEGT. The CDR3 loop spans 14 amino acids. DNA for the CDR3: TGTGCCAGCAGTGAACAGGGGGCCACAGACACCATATATTTT. Residues: CASSEQGATDTIYF.

The rearrangement joins TRBV3-1 (or the pseudogene TRBV3-2) to TRBJ1-5, with TRBD1 identical over 11 bases. V shed 3 bases and J 6 bases; nucleotides not matched to a gene: 4. This CDR3 is built from 15 residues. Germline V gives CDR1 LGHDT, CDR2 YNNKEL (reference sequence). The DNA of the CDR3 is TGTGCCAGCAGCCAGGGGACAGGGGGAGGTCAGCCCCAGCATTTT. Its translation: CASSQGTGGGQPQHF.

This clone was recorded only once. The chain has TRBV12-3 or TRBV12-4 and TRBJ2-1; D not certain. V was pared by 4 bases and J by 5 bases, with 6 bases between. This CDR3 is built from 12 residues. CDR3 loop: CASSYGNNEQFF. The CDR3 nucleotides read TGTGCCAGCAGTTATGGCAACAATGAGCAGTTCTTC.

This chain links TRBV5-8 with TRBJ1-6, with TRBD1 matching over 10 bases. With 4 bases clipped from V and 9 bases from J, the junction kept 4 bases outside the gene matches. Germline lookup yields CDR1 SGHTS and CDR2 YDEGEE. There are 14 residues in the CDR3. As DNA, the CDR3 is TGTGCCAGCAGCCCCGACAGGGGGCTTTCACCCCTCCACTTT. This translates into CASSPDRGLSPLHF.

This sequence joins TRBV2 and TRBJ2-1, with D uncertain. Trimming shortened V by 4 bases and J by 8 bases, and 9 bases separated the two germline ends. Germline assignment: CDR1 SNHLY and CDR2 FYNNEI. The CDR3 contains 12 residues. The CDR3 coding sequence is TGTGCCAGCAGTGTTGGGTTCGATGAGCAGTTCTTC. The encoded protein is CASSVGFDEQFF.

This sequence joins TRBV15 and TRBJ2-7; D is possibly TRBD1 or TRBD2 (5 bases each). V was shortened by 0 bases and J by 7 bases, with 28 bases between the two germline ends. CDR1 is LNHNV and CDR2 is YYDKDF in the germline V gene (reference sequence). This CDR3 has 19 amino acids. The CDR3 region is CATSRDLISGARRRGEQYF. As DNA, the CDR3 is TGTGCCACCAGCAGAGATCTCATTTCTGGGGCGAGACGGAGAGGGGAGCAGTACTTC.

The V and J genes are TRBV7-2 and TRBJ2-7, with 8 bases identical to TRBD1. Trimming cost V 1 base and J 3 bases; bases outside gene matches: 5. Germline V gives CDR1 SGHTA, CDR2 FQGNSA. The CDR3 runs 15 residues. Written as DNA, the CDR3 is TGTGCCAGCAGCTTAGGGACAGGGTCGGTCTACGAGCAGTACTTC. Translated: CASSLGTGSVYEQYF.

The chain combines TRBV6-5 with TRBJ2-5; TRBD2 matches at 7 bases. With V trimmed by 2 bases and J by 4 bases, 1 base remained unmatched. Germline loops: CDR1 MNHEY, CDR2 SVGAGI. The CDR3 has 13 residues. The chain's CDR3 is CASSYGEGETQYF. The CDR3 DNA sequence: TGTGCCAGCAGTTACGGGGAGGGAGAGACCCAGTACTTC.

The chain joins TRBV15 to TRBJ1-3, with TRBD1 matching over 8 bases. Germline V gene sequence: CDR1 LNHNV, CDR2 YYDKDF (reference sequence). The CDR3 contains 17 residues. V lost 0 bases to trimming and J lost 4 bases; unmatched junction nucleotides: 8. CDR3 nucleotides: TGTGCCACCAGCAGAGATGGGGACAGGACATTAGGAAACACCATATATTTT. It specifies CATSRDGDRTLGNTIYF.

The chain links TRBV12-3 or TRBV12-4 to TRBJ2-1, with no clear D. The V gene lost 6 bases and the J gene lost 10 bases, with 13 bases spanning the gap. The CDR3 covers 12 residues. The CDR3 nucleotides are TGTGCCAGCAGCCTCTTGGGGTGGGAGCAGTTCTTC. Amino acid sequence: CASSLLGWEQFF.

The chain has TRBV4-1 and TRBJ2-1; 9 nucleotides match TRBD2. This CDR3 comprises 15 residues. Trimming at V came to 3 bases and at J to 9 bases, leaving 9 bases not matched to a gene. In germline, CDR1 is MGHRA, CDR2 YSYEKL. CDR3 residues: CASSQNAGGRGEQFF. The CDR3 DNA sequence: TGCGCCAGCAGCCAGAACGCGGGGGGGCGGGGTGAGCAGTTCTTC.

The gene calls are TRBV11-2 and TRBJ1-3; D is unclear. Germline CDR1 and CDR2: SGHAT and FQNNGV. Trimming left V 3 bases short and J 4 bases short, with 13 bases between. The CDR3 is 15 residues long. CDR3 DNA sequence: TGTGCCAGCAGCTTTGAGGGATTCTCAGGAAACACCATATATTTT. Protein: CASSFEGFSGNTIYF.

CDR3 in DNA: TGTGCCAGTGGAAACGGCCCTGGAGAAAAACTGTTTTTT. As protein: CASGNGPGEKLFF. The V gene is TRBV7-8, the J gene TRBJ1-4; D ambiguous. V shed 9 bases and J shed 8 bases, with 16 bases lying between them. The CDR3 extends over 13 amino acids. Germline assignment: CDR1 SGHVS and CDR2 FQNEAQ.

V and J are TRBV29-1 and TRBJ2-3; 9 nucleotides align to TRBD2. The CDR3 has 15 amino acids. Trimming removed 2 bases from V and 0 bases from J; junction bases left unmatched: 3. Germline CDR1 SQVTM, CDR2 ANQGSEA. The chain's CDR3 is CSVEPLAGSTDTQYF. CDR3 bases: TGCAGCGTTGAACCCCTAGCGGGGAGCACAGATACGCAGTATTTT.

This sequence joins TRBV29-1 and TRBJ1-1; 8 nucleotides line up with TRBD1. Germline CDR1 and CDR2: SQVTM and ANQGSEA. The V gene end was trimmed by 6 bases and the J gene end by 1 base; junction bases not matched to a gene: 1. The CDR3 covers 12 residues. The CDR3 loop reads CSVDRGNTEAFF. CDR3 sequence (DNA): TGCAGCGTCGACAGGGGGAACACTGAAGCTTTCTTT.

The gene calls are TRBV7-8 and TRBJ2-3, with 14 bases aligning to TRBD2. The CDR3 totals 18 residues. Unmatched junction bases numbered 10, after V lost 1 base and J lost 7 bases. Germline V lookup: CDR1 SGHVS, CDR2 FQNEAQ. The CDR3 nucleotides read TGTGCCAGCAGCTTAGTAATGACTAGCGGGGGGGCCCTGTATACGCAGTATTTT. The encoded protein is CASSLVMTSGGALYTQYF.

This clone was seen a single time. The rearrangement joins TRBV2 to TRBJ1-5; 9 positions match TRBD1. CDR3 length: 15 residues. CDR1 is SNHLY and CDR2 is FYNNEI in the germline V gene. The ends lost 6 bases at V and 6 bases at J; junction bases unmatched: 9. The CDR3 sequence: CASRGDRVGPQPQHF. The CDR3 DNA is TGTGCCAGCAGGGGGGACAGGGTCGGGCCTCAGCCCCAGCATTTT.

The rearrangement links TRBV7-8 to TRBJ2-7; TRBD2 is a possible D gene (6 bases). V gave up 5 bases and J gave up 5 bases, with 16 bases separating them. Germline CDR1 reads SGHVS; CDR2 reads FQNEAQ. This CDR3 spans 14 amino acids. The CDR3 is CASSPEWGVNEQYF. CDR3 bases: TGTGCCAGCAGCCCCGAATGGGGGGTCAACGAGCAGTACTTC.

The chain couples TRBV2 to TRBJ2-1; tentatively, D is TRBD2 (5 bases). The CDR3 totals 14 residues. V was cut by 8 bases and J by 0 bases, with 11 bases left in between. The germline V gene encodes CDR1 SNHLY and CDR2 FYNNEI. The CDR3: CASVTGSSYNEQFF. In DNA, the CDR3 is TGTGCCAGCGTTACGGGGAGCTCCTACAATGAGCAGTTCTTC.

The chain has TRBV14 and TRBJ1-6, with 8 nucleotides matching TRBD1. Trimming took 4 bases from V and 9 from J; bases not matched to a gene: 5. Germline V lookup: CDR1 SGHDN, CDR2 FVKESK. The CDR3 contains 14 residues. The CDR3 region is CASSPQGAGSPLHF. The CDR3 DNA sequence: TGTGCCAGCAGCCCTCAGGGGGCTGGTTCACCCCTCCACTTT.

The chain carries TRBV5-1 and TRBJ2-3; D may match TRBD1 or TRBD2 (5 bases each). The CDR3 loop spans 14 amino acids. Trimming pared 0 bases from V and 4 bases from J, leaving 9 bases between. The germline CDR1 and CDR2 sequences are SGHRS and YFSETQ. The CDR3 here is CASSLDLGADTQYF. Written as DNA, the CDR3 is TGCGCCAGCAGCTTGGATTTGGGGGCAGATACGCAGTATTTT.

CDR3 in DNA: TGTGCCAGCAGCTTCCGCTGGGGGGCAAGCAATCAGCCCCAGCATTTT. Encoded protein: CASSFRWGASNQPQHF. The V and J genes are TRBV7-2 and TRBJ1-5; TRBD1 might be the D (6 bases). V was pared by 3 bases and J by 1 base, with 13 bases between. CDR1 is SGHTA, CDR2 FQGNSA, per germline. CDR3 length: 16 residues. The full variable domain, with the rest looked up from reference TRBV7-2 and TRBJ1-5, is GAGVSQSPSNKVTEKGKDVELRCDPISGHTALYWYRQSLGQGLEFLIYFQGNSAPDKSGLPSDRFSAERTGGSVSTLTIQRTQQEDSAVYLCASSFRWGASNQPQHFGDGTRLSIL.

The V gene is TRBV18, the J gene TRBJ1-3, with 10 positions matching TRBD1. The length of the CDR3 is 16 residues. Germline CDR1 and CDR2: KGHSH and LQKENI. The ends lost 3 bases at V and 1 base at J; junction bases unmatched: 3. CDR3 sequence reads: CASSPSGQGSGNTIYF. Here the CDR3 DNA reads TGTGCCAGCTCACCTTCGGGACAGGGGTCTGGAAACACCATATATTTT.

This sequence joins TRBV7-2 and TRBJ1-6; D gene unclear. The V gene's germline CDR1 is SGHTA and CDR2 FQGNSA. V was clipped by 5 bases and J by 4 bases, with 9 bases between them. The CDR3 sequence is 14 residues long. CDR3 DNA: TGTGCCAGCAGCCCCGGCCCTTATAATTCACCCCTCCACTTT. The encoded protein is CASSPGPYNSPLHF.

The genes are TRBV20-1 and TRBJ1-1, with a possible D match to TRBD1 (5 bases). The germline CDR1 and CDR2 sequences are DFQATT and SNEGSKA (reference sequence). The CDR3 has 13 residues. The V gene lost 3 bases and the J gene lost 3 bases, with 11 bases spanning the gap. The CDR3 protein is CSASSPGHTEAFF. In DNA, the CDR3 is TGCAGTGCTAGTTCGCCGGGGCACACTGAAGCTTTCTTT.